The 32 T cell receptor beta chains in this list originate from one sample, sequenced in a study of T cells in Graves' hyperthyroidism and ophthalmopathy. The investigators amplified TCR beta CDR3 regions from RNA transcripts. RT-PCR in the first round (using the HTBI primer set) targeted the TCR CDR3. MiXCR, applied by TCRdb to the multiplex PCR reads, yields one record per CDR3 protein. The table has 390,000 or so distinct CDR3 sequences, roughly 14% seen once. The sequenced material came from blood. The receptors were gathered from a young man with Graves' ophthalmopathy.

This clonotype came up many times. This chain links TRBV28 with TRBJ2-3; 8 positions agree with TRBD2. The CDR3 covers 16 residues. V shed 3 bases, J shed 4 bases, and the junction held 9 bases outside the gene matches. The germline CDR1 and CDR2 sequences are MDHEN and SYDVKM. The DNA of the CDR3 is TGTGCCAGCAGTTTGAGTAGCGGGATTGTGGCAGATACGCAGTATTTT. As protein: CASSLSSGIVADTQYF.

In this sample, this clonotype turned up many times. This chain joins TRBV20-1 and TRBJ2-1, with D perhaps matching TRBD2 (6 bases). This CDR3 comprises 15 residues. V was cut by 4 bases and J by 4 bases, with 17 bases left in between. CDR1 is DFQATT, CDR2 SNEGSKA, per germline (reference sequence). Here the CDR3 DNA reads TGCAGTGCTAACCGGGGGTCCCCGGGATACAATGAGCAGTTCTTC. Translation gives CSANRGSPGYNEQFF.

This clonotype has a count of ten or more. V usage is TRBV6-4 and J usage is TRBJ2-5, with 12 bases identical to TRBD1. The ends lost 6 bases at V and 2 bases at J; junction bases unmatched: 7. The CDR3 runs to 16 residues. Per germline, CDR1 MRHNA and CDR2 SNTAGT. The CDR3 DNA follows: TGTGCCAGCAGCCCCGGGACAGGGGGCTCACAAGAGACCCAGTACTTC. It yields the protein CASSPGTGGSQETQYF.

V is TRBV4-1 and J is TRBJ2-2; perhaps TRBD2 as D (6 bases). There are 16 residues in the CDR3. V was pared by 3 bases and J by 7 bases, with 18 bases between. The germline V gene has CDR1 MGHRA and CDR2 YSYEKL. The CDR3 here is CASSQKMRGLDGELFF. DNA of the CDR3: TGCGCCAGCAGCCAGAAAATGCGGGGTTTGGACGGGGAGCTGTTTTTT.

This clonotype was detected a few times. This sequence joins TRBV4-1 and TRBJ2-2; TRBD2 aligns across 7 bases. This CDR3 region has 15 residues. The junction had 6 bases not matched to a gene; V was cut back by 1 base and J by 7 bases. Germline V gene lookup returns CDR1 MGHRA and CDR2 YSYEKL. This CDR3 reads CASSQVGRGNGELFF. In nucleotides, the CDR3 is TGCGCCAGCAGCCAAGTGGGGCGGGGGAACGGGGAGCTGTTTTTT.

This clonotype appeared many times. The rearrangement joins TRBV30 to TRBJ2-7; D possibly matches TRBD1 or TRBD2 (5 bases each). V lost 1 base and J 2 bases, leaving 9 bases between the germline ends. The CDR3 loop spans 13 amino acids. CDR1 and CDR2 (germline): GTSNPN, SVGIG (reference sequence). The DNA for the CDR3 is TGTGCCTGGAGTGGAGGGGTAACCTACGAGCAGTACTTC. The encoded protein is CAWSGGVTYEQYF.

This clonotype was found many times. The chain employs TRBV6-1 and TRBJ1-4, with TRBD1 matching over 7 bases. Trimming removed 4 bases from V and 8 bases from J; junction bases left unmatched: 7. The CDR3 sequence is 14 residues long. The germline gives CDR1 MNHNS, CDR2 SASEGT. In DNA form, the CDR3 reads TGTGCCAGCAGTGCGACAGGGCCGGCGGAAAAACTGTTTTTT. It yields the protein CASSATGPAEKLFF.

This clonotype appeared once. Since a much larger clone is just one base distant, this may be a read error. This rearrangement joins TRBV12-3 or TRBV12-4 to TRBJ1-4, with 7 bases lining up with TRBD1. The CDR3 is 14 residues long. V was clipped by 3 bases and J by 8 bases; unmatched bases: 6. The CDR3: CASSFETGLEKLFF. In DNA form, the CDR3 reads TGTGCCAGCAGTTTCGAGACAGGGCTAGAAAAACTGTTTTTT.

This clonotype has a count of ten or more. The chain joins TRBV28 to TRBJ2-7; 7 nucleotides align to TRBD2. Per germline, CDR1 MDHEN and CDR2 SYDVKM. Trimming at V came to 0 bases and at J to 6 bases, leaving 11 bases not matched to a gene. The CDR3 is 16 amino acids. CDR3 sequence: CASSLWGGGPFFEQYF. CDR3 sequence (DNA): TGTGCCAGCAGTTTATGGGGGGGAGGGCCCTTTTTCGAGCAGTACTTC.

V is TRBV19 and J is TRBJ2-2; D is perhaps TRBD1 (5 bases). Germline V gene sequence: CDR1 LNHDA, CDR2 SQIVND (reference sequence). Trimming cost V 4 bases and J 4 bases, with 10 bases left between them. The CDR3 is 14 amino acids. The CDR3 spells CASSTGLLTGELFF. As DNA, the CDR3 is TGTGCCAGTAGTACAGGGCTGCTCACCGGGGAGCTGTTTTTT.

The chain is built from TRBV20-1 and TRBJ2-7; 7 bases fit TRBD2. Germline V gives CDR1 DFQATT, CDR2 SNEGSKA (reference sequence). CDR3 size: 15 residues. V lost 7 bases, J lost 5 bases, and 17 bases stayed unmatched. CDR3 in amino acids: CSVKGLPGSIDEQYF. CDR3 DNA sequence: TGCAGTGTAAAGGGACTACCGGGGTCGATCGACGAGCAGTACTTC.

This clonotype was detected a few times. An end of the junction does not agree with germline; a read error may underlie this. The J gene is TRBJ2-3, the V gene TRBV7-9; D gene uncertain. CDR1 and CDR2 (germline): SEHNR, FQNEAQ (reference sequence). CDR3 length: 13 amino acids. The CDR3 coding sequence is TGTGCCAGCAGCTTAGTGCCCACAGATGCGCAGTATTTT. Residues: CASSLVPTDAQYF.

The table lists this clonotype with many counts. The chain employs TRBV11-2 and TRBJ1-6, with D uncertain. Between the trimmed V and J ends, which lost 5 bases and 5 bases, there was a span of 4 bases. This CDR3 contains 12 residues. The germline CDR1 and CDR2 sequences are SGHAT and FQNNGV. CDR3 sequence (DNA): TGTGCCAGCAGCCAGGATAATTCACCCCTCCACTTT. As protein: CASSQDNSPLHF.

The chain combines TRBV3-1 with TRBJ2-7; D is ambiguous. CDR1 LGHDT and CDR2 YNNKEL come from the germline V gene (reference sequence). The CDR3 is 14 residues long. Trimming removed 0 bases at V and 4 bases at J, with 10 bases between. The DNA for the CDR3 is TGTGCCAGCAGCCAAGATGGCGAGACTTACGAGCAGTACTTC. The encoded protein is CASSQDGETYEQYF.

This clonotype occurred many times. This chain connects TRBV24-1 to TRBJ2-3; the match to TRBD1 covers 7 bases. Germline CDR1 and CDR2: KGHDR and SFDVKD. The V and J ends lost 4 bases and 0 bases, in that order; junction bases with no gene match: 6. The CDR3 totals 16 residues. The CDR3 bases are TGTGCCACCAGTGACACCGGGACAGCTAGCACAGATACGCAGTATTTT. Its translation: CATSDTGTASTDTQYF.

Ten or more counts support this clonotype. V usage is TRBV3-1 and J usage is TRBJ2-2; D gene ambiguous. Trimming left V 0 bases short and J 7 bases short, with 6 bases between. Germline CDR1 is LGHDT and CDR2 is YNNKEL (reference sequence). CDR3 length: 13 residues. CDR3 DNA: TGTGCCAGCAGCCAAGACTTGTTCGGGGAGCTGTTTTTT. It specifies CASSQDLFGELFF.

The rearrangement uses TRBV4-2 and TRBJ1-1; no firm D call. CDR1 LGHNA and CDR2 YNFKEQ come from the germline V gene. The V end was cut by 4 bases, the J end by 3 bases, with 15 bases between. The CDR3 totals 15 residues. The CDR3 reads CASSPIWEEYTEAFF. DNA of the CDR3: TGTGCCAGCAGCCCAATATGGGAGGAATACACTGAAGCTTTCTTT.

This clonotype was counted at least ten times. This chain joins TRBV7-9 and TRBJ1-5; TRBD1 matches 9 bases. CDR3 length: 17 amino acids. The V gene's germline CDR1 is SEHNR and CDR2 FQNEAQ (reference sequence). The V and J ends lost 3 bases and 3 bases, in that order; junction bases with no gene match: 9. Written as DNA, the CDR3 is TGTGCCAGCAGCTTCGTTAGGGACAGGGACGACAATCAGCCCCAGCATTTT. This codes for CASSFVRDRDDNQPQHF.

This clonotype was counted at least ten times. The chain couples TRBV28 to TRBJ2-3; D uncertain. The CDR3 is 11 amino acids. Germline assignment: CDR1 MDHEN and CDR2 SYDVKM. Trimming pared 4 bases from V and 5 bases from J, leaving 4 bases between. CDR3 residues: CASSSIDTQYF. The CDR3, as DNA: TGTGCCAGCAGTTCAATAGATACGCAGTATTTT. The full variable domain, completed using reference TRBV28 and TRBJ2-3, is DVKVTQSSRYLVKRTGEKVFLECVQDMDHENMFWYRQDPGLGLRLIYFSYDVKMKEKGDIPEGYSVSREKKERFSLILESASTNQTSMYLCASSSIDTQYFGPGTRLTVL.

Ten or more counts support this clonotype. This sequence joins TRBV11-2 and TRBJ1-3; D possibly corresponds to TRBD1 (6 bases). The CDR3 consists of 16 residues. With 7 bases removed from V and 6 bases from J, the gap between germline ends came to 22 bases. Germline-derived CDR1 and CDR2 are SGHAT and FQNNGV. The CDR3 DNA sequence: TGTGCCAGCACCCCAATGTGGGGGCGCCTGGAAAACACCATATATTTT. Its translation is CASTPMWGRLENTIYF.

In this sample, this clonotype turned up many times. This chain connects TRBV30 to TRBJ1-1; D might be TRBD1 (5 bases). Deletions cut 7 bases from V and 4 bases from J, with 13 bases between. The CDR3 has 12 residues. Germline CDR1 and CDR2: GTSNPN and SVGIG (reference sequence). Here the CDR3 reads CASSPGLTEAFF. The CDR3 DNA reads TGTGCCTCTTCCCCAGGGCTCACTGAAGCTTTCTTT.

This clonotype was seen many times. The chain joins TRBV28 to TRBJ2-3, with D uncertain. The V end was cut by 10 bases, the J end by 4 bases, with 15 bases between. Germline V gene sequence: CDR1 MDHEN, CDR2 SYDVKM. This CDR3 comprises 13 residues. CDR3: CATNLGLPDTQYF. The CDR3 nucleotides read TGTGCCACCAATTTGGGGTTGCCAGATACGCAGTATTTT. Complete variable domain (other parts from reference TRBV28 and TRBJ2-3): DVKVTQSSRYLVKRTGEKVFLECVQDMDHENMFWYRQDPGLGLRLIYFSYDVKMKEKGDIPEGYSVSREKKERFSLILESASTNQTSMYLCATNLGLPDTQYFGPGTRLTVL.

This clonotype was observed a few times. CDR3 amino acids: CASSQITDQPQHF. CDR3 in DNA: TGTGCCAGCAGCCAGATAACTGATCAGCCCCAGCATTTT. V usage is TRBV7-6 and J usage is TRBJ1-5, with D hard to call. Trimming shortened V by 5 bases and J by 5 bases, and 10 bases separated the two germline ends. CDR1 is SGHVS and CDR2 is FNYEAQ in the germline V gene. CDR3 length equals 13 residues. Variable domain in full (rest from reference TRBV7-6 and TRBJ1-5): GAGVSQSPRYKVTKRGQDVALRCDPISGHVSLYWYRQALGQGPEFLTYFNYEAQQDKSGLPNDRFSAERPEGSISTLTIQRTEQRDSAMYRCASSQITDQPQHFGDGTRLSIL.

In DNA, the CDR3 is TGCGCCAGCAGCCCCCCTCTTACAGGGGGAACTGGGGCCAACGTCCTGACTTTC. This encodes CASSPPLTGGTGANVLTF. The rearrangement uses TRBV5-1 and TRBJ2-6, with 8 bases aligning to TRBD1. CDR1 is SGHRS and CDR2 is YFSETQ in the germline V gene. The CDR3 is made up of 18 amino acids. Germline trimming cut 4 bases from V and 2 bases from J; bases unmatched to any gene: 11.

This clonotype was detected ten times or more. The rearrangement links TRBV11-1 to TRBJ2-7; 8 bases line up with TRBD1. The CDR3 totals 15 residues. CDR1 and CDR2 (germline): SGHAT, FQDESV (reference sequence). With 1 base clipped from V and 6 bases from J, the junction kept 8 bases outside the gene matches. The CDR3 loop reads CASSLDGQGVFEQYF. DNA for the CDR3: TGTGCCAGCAGCTTAGACGGACAGGGAGTCTTCGAGCAGTACTTC.

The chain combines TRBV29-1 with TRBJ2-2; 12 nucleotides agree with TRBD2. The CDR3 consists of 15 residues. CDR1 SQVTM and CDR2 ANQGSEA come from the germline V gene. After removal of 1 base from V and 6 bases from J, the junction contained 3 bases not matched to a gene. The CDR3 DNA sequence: TGCAGCGTTGAAGGGTCTAGCGGGGGGGCCGGGGAGCTGTTTTTT. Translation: CSVEGSSGGAGELFF.

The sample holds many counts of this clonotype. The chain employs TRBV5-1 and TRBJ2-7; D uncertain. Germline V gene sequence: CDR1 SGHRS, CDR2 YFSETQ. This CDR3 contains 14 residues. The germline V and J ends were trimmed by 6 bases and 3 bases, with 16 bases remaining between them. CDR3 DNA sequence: TGCGCCAGCACCGTAAATGGTTTGGACTACGAGCAGTACTTC. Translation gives CASTVNGLDYEQYF. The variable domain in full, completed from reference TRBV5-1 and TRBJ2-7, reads KAGVTQTPRYLIKTRGQQVTLSCSPISGHRSVSWYQQTPGQGLQFLFEYFSETQRNKGNFPGRFSGRQFSNSRSEMNVSTLELGDSALYLCASTVNGLDYEQYFGPGTRLTVT.

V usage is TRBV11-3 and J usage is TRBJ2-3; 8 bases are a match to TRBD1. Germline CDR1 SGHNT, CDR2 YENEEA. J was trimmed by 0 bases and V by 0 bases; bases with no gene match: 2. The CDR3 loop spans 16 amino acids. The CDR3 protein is CASSLDGQGSTDTQYF. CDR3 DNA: TGTGCCAGCAGCTTAGATGGACAGGGCAGCACAGATACGCAGTATTTT.

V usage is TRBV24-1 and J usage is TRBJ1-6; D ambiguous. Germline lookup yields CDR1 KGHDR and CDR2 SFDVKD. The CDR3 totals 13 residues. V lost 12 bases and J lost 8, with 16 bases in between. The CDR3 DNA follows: TGTGCCCCCCGGACTCTAAGCTATTCACCCCTCCACTTT. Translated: CAPRTLSYSPLHF.

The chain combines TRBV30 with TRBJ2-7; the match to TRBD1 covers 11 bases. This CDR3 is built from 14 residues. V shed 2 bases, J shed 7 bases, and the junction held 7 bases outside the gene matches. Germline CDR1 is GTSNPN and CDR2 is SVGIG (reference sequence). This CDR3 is CAWSLGQGVEEQYF. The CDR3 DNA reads TGTGCCTGGAGTTTGGGACAGGGGGTGGAAGAGCAGTACTTC. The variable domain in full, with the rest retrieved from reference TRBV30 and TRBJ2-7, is SQTIHQWPATLVQPVGSPLSLECTVEGTSNPNLYWYRQAAGRGLQLLFYSVGIGQISSEVPQNLSASRPQDRQFILSSKKLLLSDSGFYLCAWSLGQGVEEQYFGPGTRLTVT.

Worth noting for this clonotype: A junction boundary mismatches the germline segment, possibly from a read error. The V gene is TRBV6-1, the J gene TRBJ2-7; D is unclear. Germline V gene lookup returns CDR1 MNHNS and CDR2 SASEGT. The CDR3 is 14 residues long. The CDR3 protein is CASRVGGSSYGQYF. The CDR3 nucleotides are TGTGCCAGCAGGGTAGGCGGCAGTAGCTACGGGCAGTACTTC.

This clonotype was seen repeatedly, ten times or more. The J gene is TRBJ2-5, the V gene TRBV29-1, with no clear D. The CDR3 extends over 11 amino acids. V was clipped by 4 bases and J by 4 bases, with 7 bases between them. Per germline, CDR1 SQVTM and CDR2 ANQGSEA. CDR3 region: CSVVYGETQYF. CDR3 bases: TGCAGCGTTGTATACGGAGAGACCCAGTACTTC.